The 20 T cell receptor beta chains listed next were all sequenced from one sample in a study of T cells in Graves' hyperthyroidism and ophthalmopathy. Researchers took RNA transcripts and amplified the TCR beta CDR3 regions from them. The TCR CDR3 first-round RT-PCR relied on the HTBI primer set. From the multiplex PCR reads, TCRdb called clonotypes with MiXCR, one entry per CDR3 protein. The profile shows around 290,000 distinct CDR3 sequences, roughly an eighth of them singletons. Sample: blood. Source of these receptors: a woman aged 40-49 years with Graves' hyperthyroidism.

Ten or more counts support this clonotype. The chain joins TRBV20-1 to TRBJ1-2, with no clear D. This CDR3 has 13 residues. V gave up 0 bases and J gave up 11 bases, with 16 bases separating them. Germline loops: CDR1 DFQATT, CDR2 SNEGSKA (reference sequence). Here the CDR3 DNA reads TGCAGTGCTAGAGATTCCCGGGTCACACTGTACACCTTC. The encoded protein is CSARDSRVTLYTF.

This clonotype was picked up many times. The chain joins TRBV28 to TRBJ2-5, with TRBD2 matching over 7 bases. The CDR3 extends over 16 amino acids. Germline CDR1 is MDHEN and CDR2 is SYDVKM. V dropped 3 bases and J dropped 0; count of bases not matched to a gene: 7. The CDR3 spells CASSFAASGNQETQYF. As DNA, the CDR3 is TGTGCCAGCAGTTTTGCGGCTAGCGGAAACCAAGAGACCCAGTACTTC.

This clonotype was recorded at least ten times. The CDR3 spells CASRLGGQFF. The DNA of the CDR3 is TGTGCCAGCAGGCTCGGGGGGCAGTTCTTC. This chain connects TRBV2 to TRBJ2-1; D perhaps matches TRBD2 (6 bases). Per germline, CDR1 SNHLY and CDR2 FYNNEI. V was shortened by 6 bases and J by 12 bases, with 9 bases between the two germline ends. There are 10 residues in the CDR3.

This clonotype was observed once. A read error may explain this, as a much larger clone is one base away. The V call is TRBV11-3, the J call TRBJ2-3; D is possibly TRBD2 (5 bases). This CDR3 spans 13 amino acids. CDR1 and CDR2 (germline): SGHNT, YENEEA. The V end lost 8 bases, the J end lost 4 bases, and 13 bases lay between the germline ends. CDR3 sequence (DNA): TGTGCCAGCGCCCCTTATAGCGCAGATACGCAGTATTTT. This encodes CASAPYSADTQYF.

This clonotype was seen a few times. V usage is TRBV25-1 and J usage is TRBJ1-1; 7 positions match TRBD1. The length of the CDR3 is 14 residues. The germline V gene encodes CDR1 MGHDK and CDR2 SYGVNS. Germline trimming cut 1 base from V and 7 bases from J; bases unmatched to any gene: 6. The CDR3 nucleotides are TGTGCCAGCAGTGAATCCGGCAGGGGGGATGAAGCTTTCTTT. This encodes CASSESGRGDEAFF.

This clonotype was recorded a few times. The chain combines TRBV5-1 with TRBJ1-3; the D is unclear. V was cut by 0 bases and J by 4 bases, with 14 bases left in between. The germline V gene has CDR1 SGHRS and CDR2 YFSETQ. The length of the CDR3 is 16 residues. The CDR3 region is CASSLGERLDGNTIYF. CDR3 in DNA: TGCGCCAGCAGCTTGGGGGAGCGTTTGGACGGAAACACCATATATTTT.

Concerning this clonotype itself: This may stem from a read error, because a much larger clone lies one nucleotide away. J is TRBJ2-1 and V is TRBV5-5; TRBD2 matches 9 bases. This CDR3 comprises 15 residues. Germline loops: CDR1 SGHKS, CDR2 YYEKEE (reference sequence). CDR3 DNA sequence: TGTGCCGGCAGATCAGGACTAGCGATGTACAATGAGCAGTTCTTC. Its translation: CAGRSGLAMYNEQFF.

This clonotype was picked up many times. This chain uses TRBV5-8 with TRBJ1-1; 7 nucleotides match TRBD1. V shed 1 base and J 4 bases; nucleotides not matched to a gene: 4. CDR3 length equals 14 residues. CDR1 SGHTS and CDR2 YDEGEE come from the germline V gene. The CDR3 region has the DNA TGTGCCAGCAGCTTGAGGGGGCGAAGCACTGAAGCTTTCTTT. It codes for CASSLRGRSTEAFF.

This clonotype was counted ten times or more. This chain joins TRBV11-2 and TRBJ2-3; no firm D call. The CDR3 length is 14 residues. CDR1 is SGHAT and CDR2 is FQNNGV in the germline V gene. V lost 4 bases, J lost 0 bases, and 8 bases lay in between. This chain's CDR3 is CASSYQSSTDTQYF. CDR3 nucleotide sequence: TGTGCCAGCAGCTATCAATCTAGCACAGATACGCAGTATTTT.

This clonotype has a count of ten or more. The gene calls are TRBV5-5 and TRBJ2-2, with D hard to call. Trimming left V 6 bases short and J 2 bases short, with 20 bases between. This CDR3 has 17 residues. Per the germline V gene, CDR1 is SGHKS and CDR2 is YYEKEE (reference sequence). This CDR3 reads CASKNSRAERNTGELFF. CDR3 in DNA: TGTGCCAGCAAAAACTCACGTGCGGAGCGAAACACCGGGGAGCTGTTTTTT.

This clonotype has only a few counts. This sequence joins TRBV5-1 and TRBJ2-2, with a tentative D call TRBD1 (6 bases). CDR3 length equals 15 residues. Trimming removed 4 bases from V and 4 bases from J, with 14 bases in between. CDR1 SGHRS and CDR2 YFSETQ come from the germline V gene. Written as DNA, the CDR3 is TGCGCCAGCAGCGAAACGACAGGACTCACCGGGGAGCTGTTTTTT. Translating it yields CASSETTGLTGELFF.

The chain carries TRBV7-9 and TRBJ2-7; no clear D gene. V was shortened by 5 bases and J by 5 bases, with 16 bases between the two germline ends. CDR3 length: 14 residues. Looked up from germline, CDR1 is SEHNR and CDR2 is FQNEAQ (reference sequence). CDR3 loop: CASSPRASGHEQYF. Written as DNA, the CDR3 is TGTGCCAGCAGCCCCCGGGCCAGTGGTCACGAGCAGTACTTC.

The chain joins TRBV10-3 to TRBJ1-6; TRBD1 is a possible D gene (6 bases). Germline assignment: CDR1 ENHRY and CDR2 SYGVKD. The CDR3 is 15 residues long. The ends were cut back, 2 bases at V and 17 bases at J, with 22 bases in the middle. The CDR3 DNA reads as TGTGCCATCAGTGAGCCCCGAGGACAGCAGGCAAAGATCCACTTT. Translation: CAISEPRGQQAKIHF.

This clonotype showed up many times. The rearrangement joins TRBV3-1 to TRBJ2-7, with 13 positions matching TRBD2. The junction had 9 bases not matched to a gene; V was cut back by 8 bases and J by 5 bases. CDR1 is LGHDT and CDR2 is YNNKEL in the germline V gene (reference sequence). This CDR3 is built from 15 residues. The CDR3 is CASGTSGMRAHEQYF. The CDR3 DNA follows: TGTGCCAGCGGGACTAGCGGGATGAGGGCCCACGAGCAGTACTTC.

This clonotype was observed at least ten times. V usage is TRBV12-3 or TRBV12-4 and J usage is TRBJ1-5; D possibly corresponds to TRBD1 (5 bases). V lost 5 bases and J lost 7, with 12 bases in between. CDR3 length: 13 residues. CDR3 bases: TGTGCCAGCAGTATGGATCACAGGCAGCCCCAGCATTTT. Translated: CASSMDHRQPQHF.

This clonotype was recorded many times. The chain employs TRBV2 and TRBJ2-1; a possible D gene is TRBD2 (6 bases). Germline lookup yields CDR1 SNHLY and CDR2 FYNNEI. This CDR3 spans 14 amino acids. V dropped 2 bases and J dropped 7 bases, with 12 bases sitting between them. CDR3 residues: CASSEMAGRNEQFF. For the CDR3, the DNA is TGTGCCAGCAGTGAAATGGCGGGAAGGAATGAGCAGTTCTTC. Variable domain in full (rest from reference TRBV2 and TRBJ2-1): EPEVTQTPSHQVTQMGQEVILRCVPISNHLYFYWYRQILGQKVEFLVSFYNNEISEKSEIFDDQFSVERPDGSNFTLKIRSTKLEDSAMYFCASSEMAGRNEQFFGPGTRLTVL.

In this sample, this clonotype turned up a few times. V gene TRBV4-1 combines with J gene TRBJ1-2; D unclear. The CDR3 sequence is 12 residues long. V lost 0 bases and J 11 bases, leaving 10 bases between the germline ends. Germline CDR1 is MGHRA and CDR2 is YSYEKL. This chain's CDR3 is CASSQDRWSYTF. DNA of the CDR3: TGCGCCAGCAGCCAAGATAGGTGGAGTTACACCTTC.

This clonotype has a count of ten or more. The chain couples TRBV10-3 to TRBJ2-7; no definite D call. This CDR3 contains 12 residues. Between the trimmed V and J ends, which lost 4 bases and 2 bases, there was a span of 6 bases. Germline CDR1 and CDR2: ENHRY and SYGVKD. The CDR3, as DNA: TGTGCCATCAGTGGTGGAGCCTACGAGCAGTACTTC. Residues: CAISGGAYEQYF.

The table lists this clonotype with many counts. The chain links TRBV6-1 to TRBJ1-3, with D maybe TRBD1 (5 bases). Germline V gene lookup returns CDR1 MNHNS and CDR2 SASEGT. The CDR3 loop spans 16 amino acids. The ends were cut back, 5 bases at V and 0 bases at J, with 14 bases in the middle. CDR3 DNA sequence: TGTGCCAGCAGTCCTGACGAGGGGCTCTCTGGAAACACCATATATTTT. This translates into CASSPDEGLSGNTIYF.

The chain couples TRBV10-3 to TRBJ2-2; TRBD2 matches 7 bases. This CDR3 is 16 amino acids long. V trimming: 5 bases; J trimming: 3 bases; junction bases outside the gene matches: 9. Germline assignment: CDR1 ENHRY and CDR2 SYGVKD. The CDR3 protein is CAISYRSGDDTGELFF. CDR3 bases: TGTGCCATCAGTTATCGAAGCGGGGATGACACCGGGGAGCTGTTTTTT.